The clone carrying this T cell receptor (beta chain) has ten or more counts. The antigen is unknown. This entry comes from a study of T cells in Graves' hyperthyroidism and ophthalmopathy. Points from the study as a whole: The model foresaw ophthalmopathy a median roughly 6 months prior to onset. In blood, most of the thyroid clonotypes expanded above 0.001 were also present.

TCR beta CDR3 regions were amplified from RNA. The HTBI primer set was used in a first-round RT-PCR of the TCR CDR3. From the multiplex PCR reads, TCRdb called clonotypes with MiXCR, one entry per CDR3 protein. The table lists about 300,000 distinct CDR3 sequences, roughly 13% of them singletons, with roughly 7.9% in the top ten. Looked up from germline, CDR1 is MNHNS and CDR2 is SASEGT. V was trimmed by 6 bases and J by 6 bases, leaving 14 bases between them. The CDR3 extends over 13 amino acids. The sample comprised blood. This clonotype was sampled from a woman aged 40 to 55 with Graves' hyperthyroidism. The chain carries TRBV6-1 and TRBJ1-2; TRBD1 is a possible D gene (5 bases). The CDR3 region has the DNA TGTGCCAGCAGCGTACAGCGGGGGGATGGCTACACCTTC. Its protein is CASSVQRGDGYTF.